This TCR beta chain was sequenced during a study of vaccination and CD4 T cells after COVID-19. Note on this clonotype: Antigen unknown.

Cultured CD4+ T cell DNA was sequenced using the Oncomine TCR Beta short-read assay. From the PCR reads, TCRdb called clonotypes with MiXCR, one entry per CDR3 protein. The sample yields about 21,000 distinct CDR3 sequences, roughly 50% seen once. As to time point: late sampling 161 to 241 days after vaccination in three convalescent patients. Noted treatment: roughly 10-day PBMC culture with coronavirus spike peptide pools or control peptides (ViraFEST assay). Germline V lookup: CDR1 SGHTA, CDR2 FQGNSA. The CDR3 has 13 residues. Trimming shortened V by 5 bases and J by 9 bases, and 14 bases separated the two germline ends. Study-level results: The appearance of a median around 90% of reactive clones in convalescent patients occurred only post-vaccination.

This sequence joins TRBV7-2 and TRBJ2-1, with D tentatively TRBD1 or TRBD2 (5 bases each). Specimen: CD4+ T cells from blood, cultured in vitro, collected about 7 months after SARS-CoV-2 vaccination. The TCR originated in a human donor who had recovered from COVID-19. In nucleotides, the CDR3 is TGTGCCAGCAGCGCCACTAGGGGTACTGAGCAGTTCTTC. Protein product: CASSATRGTEQFF.